Detailed here is one T cell receptor beta chain. The germline gives CDR1 GTSNPN, CDR2 SVGIG (reference sequence). The CDR3 consists of 13 residues. V dropped 3 bases and J dropped 4 bases, with 7 bases sitting between them. The data are from a study of blood T cell repertoires in COVID-19. Per the original methods: Estimated nucleated cell counts came from reference gene primer amplification. Assay: immunoSEQ multiplex PCR; the TCRdb copy retains only in-frame clones and omits some. The DNA gave D and trimming, while V, J and clone size come from that table. The sample yields some 58,000 clones, 65% to 90% seen once.

Sequenced input: peripheral blood. The source of this sequence is a man aged 40-55 years with acute or convalescent COVID-19. The chain carries TRBV30 and TRBJ2-6; D uncertain. DNA of the CDR3: TGTGCCTGGAGGAGAGTCGGGGCCAACGTCCTGACTTTC. It is translated as CAWRRVGANVLTF.